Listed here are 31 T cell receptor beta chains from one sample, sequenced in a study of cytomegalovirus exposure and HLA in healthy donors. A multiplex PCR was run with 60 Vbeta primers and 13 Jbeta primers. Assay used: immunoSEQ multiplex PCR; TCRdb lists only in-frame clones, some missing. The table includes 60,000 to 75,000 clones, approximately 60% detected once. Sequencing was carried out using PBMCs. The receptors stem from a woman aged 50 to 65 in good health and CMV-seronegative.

This chain's CDR3 is CASSQDNRLGRGNTEAFF. DNA of the CDR3: TGCGCCAGCAGCCAAGATAACAGGTTGGGGAGGGGGAACACTGAAGCTTTCTTT. This chain connects TRBV4-1 to TRBJ1-1; the D gene is possibly TRBD1 (5 bases). The length of the CDR3 is 18 residues. Germline lookup yields CDR1 MGHRA and CDR2 YSYEKL. V shed 0 bases and J shed 1 base, with 18 bases lying between them.

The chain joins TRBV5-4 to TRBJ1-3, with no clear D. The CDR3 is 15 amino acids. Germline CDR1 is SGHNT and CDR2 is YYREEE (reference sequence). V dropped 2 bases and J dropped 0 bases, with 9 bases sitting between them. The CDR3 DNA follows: TGTGCCAGCAGCTTTGGCACCCGCTCTGGAAACACCATATATTTT. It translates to CASSFGTRSGNTIYF.

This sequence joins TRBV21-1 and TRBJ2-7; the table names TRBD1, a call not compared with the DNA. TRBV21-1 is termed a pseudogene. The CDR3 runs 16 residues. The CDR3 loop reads CASSNDSGFPAHEQYF. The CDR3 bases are TGTGCCAGCAGCAACGACAGTGGGTTCCCAGCCCACGAGCAGTACTTC.

CDR3 sequence reads: CSVPDFSSTDTQYF. The CDR3 DNA reads TGCAGCGTTCCAGACTTCTCTAGCACAGATACGCAGTATTTT. The genes are TRBV29-1 and TRBJ2-3, with D unresolved. V lost 5 bases and J lost 0, with 12 bases in between. This CDR3 region has 14 residues. Germline loops: CDR1 SQVTM, CDR2 ANQGSEA.

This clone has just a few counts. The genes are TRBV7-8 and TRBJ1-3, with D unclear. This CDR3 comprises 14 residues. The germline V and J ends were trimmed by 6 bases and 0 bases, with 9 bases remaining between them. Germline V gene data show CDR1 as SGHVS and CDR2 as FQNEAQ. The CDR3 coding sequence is TGTGCCAGCAGTTTGGGAGACTCTGGAAACACCATATATTTT. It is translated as CASSLGDSGNTIYF.

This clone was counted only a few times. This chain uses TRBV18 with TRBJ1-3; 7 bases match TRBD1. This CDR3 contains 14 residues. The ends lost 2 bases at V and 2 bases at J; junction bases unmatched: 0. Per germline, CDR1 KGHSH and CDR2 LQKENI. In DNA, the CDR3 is TGTGCCAGCTCACCAGGGACAGCTGGAAACACCATATATTTT. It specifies CASSPGTAGNTIYF.

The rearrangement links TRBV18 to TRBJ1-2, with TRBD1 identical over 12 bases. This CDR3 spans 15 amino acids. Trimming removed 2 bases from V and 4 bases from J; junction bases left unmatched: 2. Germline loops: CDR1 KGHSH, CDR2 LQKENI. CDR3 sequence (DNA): TGTGCCAGCTCACCAGGGACAGGGGGCGGCTATGGCTACACCTTC. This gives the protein CASSPGTGGGYGYTF.

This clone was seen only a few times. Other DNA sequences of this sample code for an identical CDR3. CDR3 sequence (DNA): TGTGCCAGCAGTCTCTCGGGGTACGAGCAGTACTTC. It translates to CASSLSGYEQYF. This chain uses TRBV28 with TRBJ2-7; D possibly corresponds to TRBD2 (5 bases). This CDR3 is 12 amino acids long. Germline V CDR1 and CDR2: MDHEN, SYDVKM. The V end was cut by 5 bases, the J end by 4 bases, with 9 bases between.

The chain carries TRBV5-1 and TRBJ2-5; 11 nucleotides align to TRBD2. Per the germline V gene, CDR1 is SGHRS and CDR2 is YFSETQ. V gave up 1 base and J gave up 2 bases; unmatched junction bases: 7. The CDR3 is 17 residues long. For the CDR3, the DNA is TGCGCCAGCAGCTTGTCCCAGACTAGCGGGGATCAAGAGACCCAGTACTTC. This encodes CASSLSQTSGDQETQYF.

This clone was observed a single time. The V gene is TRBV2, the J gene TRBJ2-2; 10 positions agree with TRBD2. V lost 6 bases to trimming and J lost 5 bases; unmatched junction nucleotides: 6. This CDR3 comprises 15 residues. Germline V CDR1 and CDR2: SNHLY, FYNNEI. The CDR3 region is CASRGGLARTGELFF. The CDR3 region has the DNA TGTGCCAGCAGGGGGGGACTAGCGAGGACCGGGGAGCTGTTTTTT.

For the CDR3, the DNA is TGTGCCAGCAAGACAGGGGATCAAAATGGCTACACCTTC. This sequence encodes CASKTGDQNGYTF. This sequence joins TRBV28 and TRBJ1-2, with 8 bases that match TRBD1. In germline, CDR1 is MDHEN, CDR2 SYDVKM. V lost 7 bases and J lost 6; bases outside the gene matches: 7. The CDR3 is 13 residues long.

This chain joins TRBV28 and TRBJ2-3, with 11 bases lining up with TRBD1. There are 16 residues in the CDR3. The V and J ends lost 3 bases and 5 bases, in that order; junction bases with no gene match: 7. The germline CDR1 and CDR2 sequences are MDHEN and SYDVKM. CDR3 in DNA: TGTGCCAGCAGTTTCTTGGACAGGGGGCCTATAGATACGCAGTATTTT. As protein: CASSFLDRGPIDTQYF.

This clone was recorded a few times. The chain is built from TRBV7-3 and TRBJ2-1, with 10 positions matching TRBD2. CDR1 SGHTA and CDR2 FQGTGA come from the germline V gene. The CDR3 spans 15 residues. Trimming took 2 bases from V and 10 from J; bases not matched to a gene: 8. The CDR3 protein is CASSLGASGSREQFF. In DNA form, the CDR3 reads TGTGCCAGCAGCTTAGGGGCTAGCGGGAGTCGGGAGCAGTTCTTC.

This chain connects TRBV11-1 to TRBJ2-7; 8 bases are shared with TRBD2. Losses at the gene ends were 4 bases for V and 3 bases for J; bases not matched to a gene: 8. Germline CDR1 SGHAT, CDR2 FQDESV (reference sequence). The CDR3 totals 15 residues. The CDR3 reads CASSSPGLDLYEQYF. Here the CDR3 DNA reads TGTGCCAGCAGCTCCCCGGGACTAGACCTCTACGAGCAGTACTTC.

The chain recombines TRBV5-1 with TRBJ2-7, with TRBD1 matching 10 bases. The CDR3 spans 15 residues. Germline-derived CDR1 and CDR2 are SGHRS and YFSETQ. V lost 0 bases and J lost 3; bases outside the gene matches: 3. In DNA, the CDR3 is TGCGCCAGCAGCTTGGCCGGGACAGGGGACTACGAGCAGTACTTC. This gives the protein CASSLAGTGDYEQYF.

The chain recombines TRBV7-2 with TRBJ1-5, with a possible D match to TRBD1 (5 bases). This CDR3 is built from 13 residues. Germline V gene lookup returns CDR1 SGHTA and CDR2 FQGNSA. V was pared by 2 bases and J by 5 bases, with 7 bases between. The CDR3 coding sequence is TGTGCCAGCAGCTTATGGGGGGATCAGCCCCAGCATTTT. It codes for CASSLWGDQPQHF.

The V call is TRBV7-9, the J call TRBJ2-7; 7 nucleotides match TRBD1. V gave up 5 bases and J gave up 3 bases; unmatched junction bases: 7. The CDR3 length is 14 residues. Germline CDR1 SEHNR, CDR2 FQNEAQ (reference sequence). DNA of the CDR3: TGTGCCAGCAGCGTAAAGGGGGCCGGCTACGAGCAGTACTTC. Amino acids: CASSVKGAGYEQYF.

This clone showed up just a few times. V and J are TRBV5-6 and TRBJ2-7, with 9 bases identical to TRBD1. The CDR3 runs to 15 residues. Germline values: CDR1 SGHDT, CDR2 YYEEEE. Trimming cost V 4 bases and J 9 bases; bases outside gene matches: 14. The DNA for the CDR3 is TGTGCCAGCAGCCCCGTCCGGACAGGGGCCCCTCGGCAGTACTTC. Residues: CASSPVRTGAPRQYF.

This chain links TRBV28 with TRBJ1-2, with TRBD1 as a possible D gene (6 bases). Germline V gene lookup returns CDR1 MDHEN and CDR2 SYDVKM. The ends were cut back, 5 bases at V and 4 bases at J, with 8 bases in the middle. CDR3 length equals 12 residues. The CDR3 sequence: CASSGTTYGYTF. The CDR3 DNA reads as TGTGCCAGCAGTGGGACAACCTATGGCTACACCTTC.

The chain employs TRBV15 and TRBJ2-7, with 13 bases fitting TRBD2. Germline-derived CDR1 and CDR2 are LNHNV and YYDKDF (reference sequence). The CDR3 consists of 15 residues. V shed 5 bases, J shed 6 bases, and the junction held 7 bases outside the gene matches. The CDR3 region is CATSRRTSGRPEQYF. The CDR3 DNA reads TGTGCCACCAGCCGACGGACTAGCGGGAGACCCGAGCAGTACTTC.

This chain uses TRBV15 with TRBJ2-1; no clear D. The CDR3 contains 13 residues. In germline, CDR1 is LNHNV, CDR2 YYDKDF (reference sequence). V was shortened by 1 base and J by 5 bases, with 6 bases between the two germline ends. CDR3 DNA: TGTGCCACCAGCAGAGGTCAGGACAATGAGCAGTTCTTC. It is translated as CATSRGQDNEQFF.

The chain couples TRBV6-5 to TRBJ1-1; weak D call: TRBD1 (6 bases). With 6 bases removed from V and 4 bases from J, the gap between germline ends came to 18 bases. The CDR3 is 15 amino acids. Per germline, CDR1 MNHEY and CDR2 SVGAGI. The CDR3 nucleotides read TGTGCCAGCAGCTCCTCCCAGGGGATTCGCACTGAAGCTTTCTTT. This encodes CASSSSQGIRTEAFF.

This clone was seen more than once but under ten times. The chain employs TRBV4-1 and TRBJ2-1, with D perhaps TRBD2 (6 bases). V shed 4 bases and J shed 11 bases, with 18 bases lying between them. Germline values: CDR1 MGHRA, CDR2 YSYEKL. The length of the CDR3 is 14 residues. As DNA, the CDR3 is TGCGCCAGCAGCCCCGGGACCGCCCGGGAGAAGCAGTTCTTC. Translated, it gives CASSPGTAREKQFF.

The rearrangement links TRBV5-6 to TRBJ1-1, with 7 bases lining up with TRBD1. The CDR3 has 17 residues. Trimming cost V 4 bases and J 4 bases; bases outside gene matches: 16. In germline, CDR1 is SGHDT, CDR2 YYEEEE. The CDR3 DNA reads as TGTGCCAGCAGCGGAACGTTACAGGGGTATGAGACCACTGAAGCTTTCTTT. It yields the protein CASSGTLQGYETTEAFF.

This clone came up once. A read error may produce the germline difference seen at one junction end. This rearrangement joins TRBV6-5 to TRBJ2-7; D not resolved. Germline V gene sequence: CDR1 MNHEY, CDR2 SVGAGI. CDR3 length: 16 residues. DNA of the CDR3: TGTGCCAGCAGTTACTCTCCCACGAGCGTTCCCTACAAGCAGTACTTC. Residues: CASSYSPTSVPYKQYF.

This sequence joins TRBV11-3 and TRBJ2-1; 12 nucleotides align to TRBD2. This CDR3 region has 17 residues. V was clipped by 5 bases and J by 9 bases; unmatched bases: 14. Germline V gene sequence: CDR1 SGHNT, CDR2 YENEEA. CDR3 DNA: TGTGCCAGCAGCCCCAGAGGTCTAGCGGGAGGGCCTGGTGAGCAGTTCTTC. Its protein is CASSPRGLAGGPGEQFF.

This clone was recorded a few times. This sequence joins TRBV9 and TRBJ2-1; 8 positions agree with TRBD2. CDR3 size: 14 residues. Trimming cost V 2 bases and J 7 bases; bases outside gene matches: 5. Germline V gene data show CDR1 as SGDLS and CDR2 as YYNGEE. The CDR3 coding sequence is TGTGCCAGCAGCGTGGTCGGACTAGCTAATGAGCAGTTCTTC. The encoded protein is CASSVVGLANEQFF.

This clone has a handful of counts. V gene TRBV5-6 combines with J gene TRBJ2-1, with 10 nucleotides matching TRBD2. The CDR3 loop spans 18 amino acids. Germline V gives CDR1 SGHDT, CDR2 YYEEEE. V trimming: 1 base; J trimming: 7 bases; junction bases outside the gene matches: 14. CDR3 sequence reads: CASSLKSLAGAWVNEQFF. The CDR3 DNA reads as TGTGCCAGCAGCTTGAAGTCGCTAGCGGGAGCATGGGTTAATGAGCAGTTCTTC.

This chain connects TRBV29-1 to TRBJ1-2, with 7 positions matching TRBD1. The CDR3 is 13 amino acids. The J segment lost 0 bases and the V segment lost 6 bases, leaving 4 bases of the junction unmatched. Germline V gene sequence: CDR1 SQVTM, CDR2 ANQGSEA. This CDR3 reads CSVSTGANYGYTF. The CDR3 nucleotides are TGCAGCGTCTCCACAGGGGCTAACTATGGCTACACCTTC. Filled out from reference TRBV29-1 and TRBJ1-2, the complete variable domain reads SAVISQKPSRDICQRGTSLTIQCQVDSQVTMMFWYRQQPGQSLTLIATANQGSEATYESGFVIDKFPISRPNLTFSTLTVSNMSPEDSSIYLCSVSTGANYGYTFGSGTRLTVV.

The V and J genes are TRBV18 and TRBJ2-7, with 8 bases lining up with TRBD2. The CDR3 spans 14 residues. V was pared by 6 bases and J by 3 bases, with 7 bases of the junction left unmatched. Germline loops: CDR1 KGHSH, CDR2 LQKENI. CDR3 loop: CASSPTSVDYEQYF. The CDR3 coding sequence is TGTGCCAGCTCGCCGACTAGCGTAGACTACGAGCAGTACTTC.

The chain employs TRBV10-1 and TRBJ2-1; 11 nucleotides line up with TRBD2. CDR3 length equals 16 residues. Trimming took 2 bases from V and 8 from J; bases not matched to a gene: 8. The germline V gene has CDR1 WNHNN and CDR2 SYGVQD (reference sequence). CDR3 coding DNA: TGCGCCAGCAGTGAGGGGACTAGCGGCACGGGGTATGAGCAGTTCTTC. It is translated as CASSEGTSGTGYEQFF.